Following are 27 T cell receptor beta chains from one sample sequenced in a study of STAT5B mutations in CD4+ large granular lymphocyte leukemia. Libraries were prepared by immunoSEQ multiplex PCR; TCRdb keeps only in-frame clonotypes and omits some of them. Seen here are fewer than 40,000 clones, roughly 89% observed once, and the top ten hold roughly 0.38%. Specimen: CD4+ T cells from blood buffy coats. Source of these receptors: a human donor in good health.

A few counts support this clone. The chain employs TRBV7-9 and TRBJ2-2; D gene unclear. Germline V gives CDR1 SEHNR, CDR2 FQNEAQ (reference sequence). The V end lost 6 bases, the J end lost 0 bases, and 8 bases lay between the germline ends. The CDR3 consists of 14 residues. In DNA, the CDR3 is TGTGCCAGCAGAAGGGCTTCGAACACCGGGGAGCTGTTTTTT. Its protein product is CASRRASNTGELFF.

The chain recombines TRBV29-1 with TRBJ2-1, with TRBD2 identical over 8 bases. The CDR3 sequence is 13 residues long. V shed 3 bases, J shed 6 bases, and the junction held 4 bases outside the gene matches. Per germline, CDR1 SQVTM and CDR2 ANQGSEA. CDR3 coding DNA: TGCAGCGTTGAGTCTAGCGGGTCCAATGAGCAGTTCTTC. Translated: CSVESSGSNEQFF.

The J gene is TRBJ1-1, the V gene TRBV18; D gene unclear. The CDR3 loop spans 14 amino acids. Germline-derived CDR1 and CDR2 are KGHSH and LQKENI. V was trimmed by 0 bases and J by 4 bases, leaving 9 bases between them. This chain's CDR3 is CASSPPLLGTEAFF. In DNA form, the CDR3 reads TGTGCCAGCTCACCACCTTTGCTGGGCACTGAAGCTTTCTTT.

The chain recombines TRBV10-3 with TRBJ1-1, with 8 bases matching TRBD1. Trimming at V came to 2 bases and at J to 1 base, leaving 3 bases not matched to a gene. CDR3 length equals 15 residues. CDR1 and CDR2 (germline): ENHRY, SYGVKD. CDR3 amino acids: CAISEGGTGNTEAFF. CDR3 nucleotide sequence: TGTGCCATCAGTGAGGGGGGGACAGGGAACACTGAAGCTTTCTTT.

This clone was counted a single time. This chain uses TRBV10-3 with TRBJ2-1, with 13 bases lining up with TRBD2. Germline CDR1 and CDR2: ENHRY and SYGVKD. The CDR3 extends over 17 amino acids. The V gene end was trimmed by 6 bases and the J gene end by 7 bases; junction bases not matched to a gene: 12. The CDR3 nucleotides are TGTGCCATCAGCGTGGGACTAGCGGGGCCCGGTGGAAATGAGCAGTTCTTC. Translating it yields CAISVGLAGPGGNEQFF.

The chain recombines TRBV19 with TRBJ2-2; a possible D gene is TRBD1 (5 bases). This CDR3 has 18 amino acids. Germline V gene lookup returns CDR1 LNHDA and CDR2 SQIVND (reference sequence). The ends were cut back, 5 bases at V and 3 bases at J, with 22 bases in the middle. The CDR3 bases are TGTGCCAGTAGTCCGCAAGACAGCCTTCAAATTTACACCGGGGAGCTGTTTTTT. This sequence encodes CASSPQDSLQIYTGELFF.

The gene calls are TRBV5-1 and TRBJ2-5; no clear D. Germline V CDR1 and CDR2: SGHRS, YFSETQ. CDR3 size: 11 residues. Trimming stripped 1 base from V and 5 bases from J, with 3 bases between. The CDR3 DNA is TGCGCCAGCAGCTTGTGGGAGACCCAGTACTTC. Translated: CASSLWETQYF.

The CDR3, as DNA: TGCGCCAGCACCCTTAGCGGGAGGCGGAATGAGCAGTTCTTC. It encodes CASTLSGRRNEQFF. The chain has TRBV5-1 and TRBJ2-1, with 10 nucleotides matching TRBD2. V lost 6 bases and J lost 7; bases outside the gene matches: 7. This CDR3 comprises 14 residues. Germline CDR1 and CDR2: SGHRS and YFSETQ.

The count of this clone is one. V is TRBV5-3 and J is TRBJ2-7, with a possible D match to TRBD2 (5 bases). TRBV5-3 is classed as an ORF, of uncertain function. The CDR3 contains 15 residues. The V end lost 8 bases, the J end lost 3 bases, and 21 bases lay between the germline ends. The CDR3 DNA follows: TGTGCCAGCAGCCCGCTCCCGGGGAATAACTACGAGCAGTACTTC. Translation: CASSPLPGNNYEQYF.

The chain has TRBV21-1 and TRBJ1-1. TRBV21-1 is classified as a pseudogene. The CDR3 runs to 15 residues. The CDR3 DNA sequence: TGTGCCAGCAGCAAACCCCAGGGACCGAACACTGAAGCTTTCTTT. Its protein is CASSKPQGPNTEAFF.

Only one count was recorded for this clone. A junction end diverges from the germline sequence, so it may reflect a read error. The gene calls are TRBV7-7 and TRBJ2-1; D is ambiguous. Per germline, CDR1 SSHAT and CDR2 FNYEAQ (reference sequence). This CDR3 has 13 residues. CDR3 nucleotides: TGTGCTAGCAGCTTAGCCCGAGGCGATGAGCAGTTCTTC. Translation: CASSLARGDEQFF.

The rearrangement links TRBV6-5 to TRBJ2-3, with 7 nucleotides matching TRBD1. The CDR3 is made up of 15 amino acids. Per the germline V gene, CDR1 is MNHEY and CDR2 is SVGAGI. The V and J ends lost 0 bases and 6 bases, in that order; junction bases with no gene match: 6. CDR3: CASSYSRQGLDTQYF. The CDR3 bases are TGTGCCAGCAGTTACTCCCGACAGGGTTTGGATACGCAGTATTTT.

The genes are TRBV5-1 and TRBJ2-2, with unresolved D. Trimming removed 0 bases from V and 2 bases from J, with 5 bases in between. CDR1 SGHRS and CDR2 YFSETQ come from the germline V gene. The CDR3 covers 14 residues. Written as DNA, the CDR3 is TGCGCCAGCAGCTTGGTGGGAAACACCGGGGAGCTGTTTTTT. It specifies CASSLVGNTGELFF. Variable domain in full (rest from reference TRBV5-1 and TRBJ2-2): KAGVTQTPRYLIKTRGQQVTLSCSPISGHRSVSWYQQTPGQGLQFLFEYFSETQRNKGNFPGRFSGRQFSNSRSEMNVSTLELGDSALYLCASSLVGNTGELFFGEGSRLTVL.

V is TRBV27 and J is TRBJ2-7, with D perhaps TRBD1 (7 bases). CDR1 MNHEY and CDR2 SMNVEV come from the germline V gene (reference sequence). V was trimmed by 7 bases and J by 4 bases, leaving 20 bases between them. The CDR3 consists of 15 residues. The CDR3 bases are TGTGCCAGCACCCCCAGACAGGGACTTTCATACGAGCAGTACTTC. Encoded protein: CASTPRQGLSYEQYF.

V usage is TRBV5-8 and J usage is TRBJ2-5, with 12 bases matching TRBD2. The CDR3 has 15 amino acids. The V gene's germline CDR1 is SGHTS and CDR2 YDEGEE. J lost 4 bases, V lost 0 bases, and 1 base had no gene match. CDR3 amino acids: CASSLGLAGVETQYF. CDR3 nucleotides: TGTGCCAGCAGCTTGGGACTAGCGGGAGTAGAGACCCAGTACTTC. Combining the CDR3 with reference TRBV5-8 and TRBJ2-5 gives the whole variable domain EAGVTQSPTHLIKTRGQQATLRCSPISGHTSVYWYQQALGLGLQFLLWYDEGEERNRGNFPPRFSGRQFPNYSSELNVNALELEDSALYLCASSLGLAGVETQYFGPGTRLLVL.

In its sample, this clone was seen once. This chain joins TRBV4-1 and TRBJ2-1, with 15 bases matching TRBD2. V lost 4 bases and J lost 6; bases outside the gene matches: 13. The CDR3 length is 19 residues. Germline values: CDR1 MGHRA, CDR2 YSYEKL. CDR3 nucleotides: TGCGCCAGCAGCCGTTTACCGGGACTAGCGGGAGGACGGAGCAATGAGCAGTTCTTC. Translation: CASSRLPGLAGGRSNEQFF.

V usage is TRBV5-8 and J usage is TRBJ2-1; 7 bases are a match to TRBD1. The V segment lost 4 bases and the J segment 6 bases; nucleotides outside the gene matches: 10. In germline, CDR1 is SGHTS, CDR2 YDEGEE. The CDR3 is 15 residues long. In nucleotides, the CDR3 is TGTGCCAGCAGCGGCGGACAGGTTCGGAGCAATGAGCAGTTCTTC. This translates into CASSGGQVRSNEQFF.

The rearrangement joins TRBV6-1 to TRBJ1-1; D not resolved. The CDR3 has 13 residues. CDR1 MNHNS and CDR2 SASEGT come from the germline V gene. The V gene lost 6 bases and the J gene lost 0 bases, with 8 bases spanning the gap. This CDR3 reads CASSKFMNTEAFF. The CDR3, as DNA: TGTGCCAGCAGCAAGTTCATGAACACTGAAGCTTTCTTT.

The chain employs TRBV18 and TRBJ2-3; 9 bases agree with TRBD1. CDR3 length equals 18 residues. Germline lookup yields CDR1 KGHSH and CDR2 LQKENI. V gave up 5 bases and J gave up 3 bases; unmatched junction bases: 15. The CDR3 DNA sequence: TGTGCCAGCTCATCGGGAGTCCCTGGACAGGGGACGACAGATACGCAGTATTTT. As protein: CASSSGVPGQGTTDTQYF.

This chain uses TRBV9 with TRBJ2-5; D gene uncertain. The germline gives CDR1 SGDLS, CDR2 YYNGEE. This CDR3 comprises 14 residues. V lost 0 bases, J lost 3 bases, and 9 bases lay in between. This CDR3 is CASSVGVIKETQYF. The CDR3 DNA reads as TGTGCCAGCAGCGTAGGGGTCATAAAAGAGACCCAGTACTTC.

This clone appeared once. This rearrangement joins TRBV7-6 to TRBJ2-1, with TRBD2 matching over 10 bases. With 3 bases clipped from V and 8 bases from J, the junction kept 13 bases outside the gene matches. Per the germline V gene, CDR1 is SGHVS and CDR2 is FNYEAQ. The CDR3 contains 17 residues. CDR3 in amino acids: CASSLAPRTSGGDEQFF. The CDR3 nucleotides are TGTGCCAGCAGCTTGGCCCCCAGGACTAGCGGCGGGGATGAGCAGTTCTTC.

The chain has TRBV7-9 and TRBJ2-1, with D uncertain. Trimming shortened V by 2 bases and J by 8 bases, and 10 bases separated the two germline ends. The length of the CDR3 is 13 residues. CDR1 and CDR2 (germline): SEHNR, FQNEAQ (reference sequence). The CDR3 here is CASSLRVLHEQFF. DNA of the CDR3: TGTGCCAGCAGCTTAAGGGTTTTGCATGAGCAGTTCTTC.

V gene TRBV7-9 combines with J gene TRBJ2-2; maybe TRBD2 (6 bases). This CDR3 region has 15 residues. The V gene lost 11 bases and the J gene lost 1 base, with 17 bases spanning the gap. Germline V gene sequence: CDR1 SEHNR, CDR2 FQNEAQ (reference sequence). The CDR3 nucleotides read TGTGCCGCCGGTCGGGGGTCCCAGAACACCGGGGAGCTGTTTTTT. This translates into CAAGRGSQNTGELFF.

The V gene is TRBV7-2, the J gene TRBJ2-3; the match to TRBD2 covers 7 bases. V shed 1 base, J shed 4 bases, and the junction held 5 bases outside the gene matches. This CDR3 is 15 amino acids long. The germline V gene encodes CDR1 SGHTA and CDR2 FQGNSA. CDR3 amino acids: CASSLGLATADTQYF. DNA of the CDR3: TGTGCCAGCAGCTTAGGACTAGCTACGGCAGATACGCAGTATTTT.

The chain employs TRBV5-1 and TRBJ2-5, with a tentative D call TRBD1 (5 bases). Per germline, CDR1 SGHRS and CDR2 YFSETQ. The V gene lost 0 bases and the J gene lost 0 bases, with 9 bases spanning the gap. The CDR3 has 15 residues. CDR3 protein: CASSLAFRDQETQYF. In DNA form, the CDR3 reads TGCGCCAGCAGCTTGGCCTTCAGGGACCAAGAGACCCAGTACTTC.

The chain couples TRBV11-1 to TRBJ2-5; possible D gene TRBD2, 5 bases. The ends were cut back, 3 bases at V and 5 bases at J, with 22 bases in the middle. The CDR3 has 17 amino acids. Per the germline V gene, CDR1 is SGHAT and CDR2 is FQDESV (reference sequence). DNA for the CDR3: TGTGCCAGCAGCTTTGTTTGGACTCCTTCCTCGGGGGAGACCCAGTACTTC. This gives the protein CASSFVWTPSSGETQYF.

The rearrangement joins TRBV4-2 to TRBJ2-3; a weak D match, TRBD2 (6 bases). Germline V gene lookup returns CDR1 LGHNA and CDR2 YNFKEQ. The CDR3 consists of 17 residues. The V and J ends lost 1 base and 0 bases respectively, with 14 bases between them. CDR3 protein: CASSQGGLAVSTDTQYF. CDR3 nucleotide sequence: TGTGCCAGCAGCCAAGGGGGATTAGCGGTGAGCACAGATACGCAGTATTTT.